This T cell receptor (beta chain) was captured by sequencing in a study of STAT5B mutations in CD4+ large granular lymphocyte leukemia. The method was immunoSEQ multiplex PCR; TCRdb's version includes in-frame clones alone and lacks a portion of them. The profile covers under 40,000 clones, with just under 80% appearing a single time and 2.5% to 3% taken by the ten largest. The CDR3 has 13 residues. Germline V lookup: CDR1 SGHRS, CDR2 YFSETQ. With 7 bases removed from V and 4 bases from J, the gap between germline ends came to 12 bases. The chain recombines TRBV5-1 with TRBJ1-3; no clear D. This clonotype was obtained from a human donor in good health. The specimen sequenced was CD4+ T cells from blood buffy coats. CDR3 nucleotide sequence: TGCGCCAGCTCCCAGAACCTGGGAAACACCATATATTTT. Translation: CASSQNLGNTIYF.